Below are 4 T cell receptor beta chains sequenced from a single sample in a study of T cell changes during pregnancy in multiple sclerosis. Sequenced by immunoSEQ multiplex PCR; TCRdb stores in-frame clones only, minus some. There are over 80,000 clones in the sample; just over 90% occur only once, and 0.7% to 0.9% lies in the top ten. The sample in question was peripheral blood, obtained in the second trimester of pregnancy. Receptors were obtained from a female donor in good health, enrolled as a control in a pregnancy study.

This chain joins TRBV19 and TRBJ1-2, with 11 bases matching TRBD1. V trimming: 10 bases; J trimming: 6 bases; junction bases outside the gene matches: 10. This CDR3 has 14 amino acids. Germline assignment: CDR1 LNHDA and CDR2 SQIVND (reference sequence). The CDR3 nucleotides are TGTGCCACCCACCGGACAGGGGGCGTGGATGGCTACACCTTC. Encoded protein: CATHRTGGVDGYTF.

The chain couples TRBV28 to TRBJ2-7; unclear D gene. Trimming removed 2 bases from V and 0 bases from J, with 11 bases in between. Germline loops: CDR1 MDHEN, CDR2 SYDVKM. The CDR3 contains 15 residues. CDR3 nucleotide sequence: TGTGCCAGCAGTTTAAGGCAGGTCGCCTCCTACGAGCAGTACTTC. This codes for CASSLRQVASYEQYF.

This clone is a singleton in its sample. The genes are TRBV10-1 and TRBJ2-2; TRBD1 is a possible D gene (6 bases). This CDR3 is built from 15 residues. V lost 3 bases to trimming and J lost 3 bases, with 11 bases between them. Per the germline V gene, CDR1 is WNHNN and CDR2 is SYGVQD (reference sequence). The chain's CDR3 is CASSEQGEDTGELFF. As DNA, the CDR3 is TGCGCCAGCAGTGAACAGGGAGAGGACACCGGGGAGCTGTTTTTT.

V and J are TRBV7-2 and TRBJ2-7; 8 nucleotides align to TRBD1. Germline trimming cut 8 bases from V and 4 bases from J; bases unmatched to any gene: 7. CDR1 and CDR2 from the germline V gene are SGHTA and FQGNSA. The CDR3 has 13 residues. This chain's CDR3 is CASVRDRKYEQYF. In DNA form, the CDR3 reads TGTGCCAGCGTAAGGGACAGGAAATACGAGCAGTACTTC.